This TCR beta chain is from a study of blood T cell repertoires in COVID-19. Data came from immunoSEQ multiplex PCR; TCRdb stores just in-frame clones and leaves some out. The data contain roughly 130,000 clones, roughly three quarters of them singletons. CDR3 length: 14 residues. The V gene end was trimmed by 7 bases and the J gene end by 8 bases; junction bases not matched to a gene: 10. Per the germline V gene, CDR1 is LNHDA and CDR2 is SQIVND (reference sequence). The chain joins TRBV19 to TRBJ2-3; the match to TRBD2 covers 9 bases. Sequenced sample: peripheral blood. This clonotype was sampled from an older woman with COVID-19, enrolled during active disease. CDR3 loop: CASTERGAFTTQYF. In DNA, the CDR3 is TGTGCCAGTACAGAGCGGGGGGCCTTCACTACGCAGTATTTT.